This T cell receptor (beta chain) was captured by sequencing in a study of cytomegalovirus exposure and HLA in healthy donors. Study findings and constraints: Accurate prediction of HLA-A and HLA-B alleles (for most subjects) was reportedly achieved from TCR beta sequences. Highest at DRB1 and lowest at HLA-C, TCR association rates differed among HLA loci in a later analysis. Among TCR beta chains, those listed as cytomegalovirus-associated numbered more than 150.

Of note for this clone: Its antigen is not identified.

Both 60 Vbeta primers and 13 Jbeta primers went into the PCR. Assay used: immunoSEQ multiplex PCR; TCRdb lists only in-frame clones, some missing. The table has about 45,000 clones, about three quarters seen once. Sequencing input: PBMCs. This TCR was recovered from a woman in her thirties in good health and CMV-seronegative.

The CDR3 loop reads CASSLDLQTNTEAFF. Here the CDR3 DNA reads TGTGCCAGCAGCTTGGACCTACAGACGAACACTGAAGCTTTCTTT. The V call is TRBV5-4, the J call TRBJ1-1; D is ambiguous. This CDR3 is 15 amino acids long. CDR1 is SGHNT, CDR2 YYREEE, per germline (reference sequence). V was pared by 0 bases and J by 1 base, with 10 bases between.